The rows below give T cell receptor beta chains drawn from one sample of a study of T-cell memory formation after mild COVID-19. TCRdb itself ran the 5' RACE reads through MiXCR, one entry per CDR3 protein. The sample lists more than 450,000 distinct CDR3 sequences, more than 15% occurring once. Material for sequencing was PBMCs or a T cell subset sorted from them (not recorded which). The receptors shown here come from an adult woman who had mild COVID-19 (a few samples of this study predate the infection). Cell type and time point are not known. Both conserved end residues are part of each CDR3. D genes are given only for firm matches. A clone size is listed for some rows: how often the clone was seen (once, few, many), or a class if it is expanded.

clone_size d_call cdr3_length j_call v_call cdr3_aa cdr3_nt
. . 11 TRBJ1-5 TRBV6-1 CASSDPQPQHF TGTGCCAGCAGTGACCCCCAGCCCCAGCATTTT
. . 13 TRBJ1-1 TRBV4-3 CASSQASYSEAFF TGCGCCAGCAGCCAAGCCAGTTATTCTGAAGCTTTCTTT
. . 16 TRBJ2-1 TRBV2 CASSEGGRARYNEQFF TGTGCCAGCAGTGAAGGTGGCAGGGCACGCTACAATGAGCAGTTCTTC
few . 15 TRBJ2-1 TRBV3-1 CASSPNVGITNEQFF TGTGCCAGCAGCCCAAACGTGGGGATAACCAATGAGCAGTTCTTC
many . 13 TRBJ2-5 TRBV7-9 CASSLSGQETQYF TGTGCCAGCAGCTTAAGCGGTCAAGAGACCCAGTACTTC
few . 14 TRBJ1-2 TRBV7-2 CASSFDRAAYGYTF TGTGCCAGCAGCTTCGACAGAGCGGCCTATGGCTACACCTTC
. . 14 TRBJ2-7 TRBV2 CASSEPRSVYEQYF TGTGCCAGCAGTGAACCCCGGTCGGTCTACGAGCAGTACTTC
few . 15 TRBJ2-7 TRBV6-2/TRBV6-3 CASSPSRASSYEQYF TGTGCCAGCAGTCCTTCTCGCGCGAGCTCCTACGAGCAGTACTTC
. TRBD1 13 TRBJ2-7 TRBV29-1 CSAHRGRGYEQYF TGCAGCGCTCACAGGGGGCGCGGGTACGAGCAGTACTTC
. . 14 TRBJ1-1 TRBV27 CASSFSQRNTEAFF TGTGCCAGCAGTTTCTCACAGCGGAACACTGAAGCTTTCTTT
. . 14 TRBJ2-5 TRBV7-9 CASSSGPRQETQYF TGTGCCAGCAGCTCTGGACCGAGACAAGAGACCCAGTACTTC
. TRBD1 19 TRBJ1-3 TRBV27 CASSQTDRVPPFSGNTIYF TGTGCCAGCAGTCAAACCGACAGGGTTCCTCCTTTCTCTGGAAACACCATATATTTT
many . 13 TRBJ2-2 TRBV12-3/TRBV12-4 CASSLTGTGELFF TGTGCCAGCAGCTTGACCGGCACCGGGGAGCTGTTTTTT
many . 13 TRBJ1-2 TRBV19 CASRPAGGYGYTF TGTGCCAGTAGGCCGGCCGGGGGCTATGGCTACACCTTC
. TRBD2 12 TRBJ2-1 TRBV29-1 CSALAGYNEQFF TGCAGCGCCCTAGCGGGGTACAATGAGCAGTTCTTC
. TRBD2 14 TRBJ2-2 TRBV20-1 CSAPGPGGPGELFF TGCAGTGCACCTGGACCGGGAGGGCCCGGGGAGCTGTTTTTT
. . 12 TRBJ1-2 TRBV5-1 CASRPEDYGYTF TGCGCCAGCAGACCAGAAGACTATGGCTACACCTTC
. TRBD1 16 TRBJ2-7 TRBV7-2 CASSSTGQDLHYEQYF TGTGCCAGCAGCTCAACAGGACAGGACCTTCACTACGAGCAGTACTTC
few . 14 TRBJ2-1 TRBV24-1 CATSDLRRAGEQFF TGTGCCACCAGTGATTTGCGTCGGGCAGGTGAGCAGTTCTTC
few TRBD2 15 TRBJ2-1 TRBV7-3 CASSSWTSGNNEQFF TGTGCCAGCAGCTCATGGACTAGCGGCAACAATGAGCAGTTCTTC
. TRBD1 14 TRBJ2-5 TRBV5-6 CASSDDRGWETQYF TGTGCCAGCAGCGACGACAGGGGCTGGGAGACCCAGTACTTC
. TRBD2 14 TRBJ2-7 TRBV7-8 CASSFERGIYEQYF TGTGCCAGCAGCTTCGAGCGGGGGATCTACGAGCAGTACTTC
few . 15 TRBJ2-3 TRBV7-9 CASSLNGLDTDTQYF TGTGCCAGCAGCTTGAACGGACTGGACACAGATACGCAGTATTTT
once . 15 TRBJ1-2 TRBV12-3/TRBV12-4 CASSLYGDSNYGYTF TGTGCCAGCAGTTTATATGGGGATTCCAACTATGGCTACACCTTC
. TRBD1 18 TRBJ1-6 TRBV5-1 CASSRTLTDRAYRSPLHF TGCGCCAGCAGCCGAACGCTAACGGACAGGGCATATCGATCACCCCTCCACTTT
. . 13 TRBJ2-1 TRBV6-5 CARSDTHYNEQFF TGTGCCAGATCGGACACCCACTACAATGAGCAGTTCTTC
. . 13 TRBJ2-7 TRBV7-9 CASSPAHSYEQYF TGTGCCAGCAGCCCGGCCCATTCCTACGAGCAGTACTTC
. . 14 TRBJ1-2 TRBV3-1 CASSQDPSFYGYTF TGTGCCAGCAGCCAAGATCCGTCGTTCTATGGCTACACCTTC
. . 14 TRBJ2-1 TRBV20-1 CSASGQSSYNEQFF TGCAGTGCTAGTGGGCAGAGCTCCTACAATGAGCAGTTCTTC
many . 14 TRBJ1-1 TRBV4-1 CASSQEDLRTEAFF TGCGCCAGCAGCCAAGAGGATCTGCGGACTGAAGCTTTCTTT
many TRBD1 15 TRBJ2-5 TRBV7-7 CASSPRQGRQETQYF TGTGCTAGCAGCCCCCGACAGGGTCGACAAGAGACCCAGTACTTC
few TRBD1 14 TRBJ1-2 TRBV20-1 CSARITGGAYGYTF TGCAGTGCTAGAATAACAGGGGGCGCCTATGGCTACACCTTC
. . 18 TRBJ1-5 TRBV5-6 CASSLGPTRESNNQPQHF TGTGCCAGCAGCTTGGGACCGACCCGGGAGAGTAATAATCAGCCCCAGCATTTT
. . 16 TRBJ2-3 TRBV7-9 CASSYSGRDLTDTQYF TGTGCCAGCAGCTACAGCGGGCGGGACCTAACAGATACGCAGTATTTT
few . 13 TRBJ2-6 TRBV30 CAWSGSGANVLTF TGTGCCTGGAGCGGAAGTGGGGCCAACGTCCTGACTTTC
few . 13 TRBJ2-5 TRBV5-5 CASSLGQAETQYF TGTGCCAGCAGCTTGGGACAAGCAGAGACCCAGTACTTC
few . 14 TRBJ1-2 TRBV24-1 CATSDSGRDTGYTF TGTGCCACCAGTGATTCCGGCCGGGACACTGGCTACACCTTC
. . 15 TRBJ2-7 TRBV19 CASSPGTLSSYEQYF TGTGCCAGTAGTCCCGGGACGTTAAGCTCCTACGAGCAGTACTTC
. TRBD2 18 TRBJ2-1 TRBV7-3 CASSSWQTSGGAGNEQFF TGTGCCAGCAGCTCCTGGCAGACTAGCGGGGGGGCAGGGAATGAGCAGTTCTTC
few . 13 TRBJ2-6 TRBV5-1 CASSSSGHNVLTF TGCGCCAGCAGCTCGTCGGGACACAACGTCCTGACTTTC
. . 12 TRBJ1-5 TRBV2 CASMGSGQPQHF TGTGCCAGCATGGGTTCGGGACAGCCCCAGCATTTT
few . 12 TRBJ1-1 TRBV29-1 CSVDEGFTEAFF TGCAGCGTTGATGAGGGTTTCACTGAAGCTTTCTTT
few TRBD2 16 TRBJ2-1 TRBV24-1 CATSDPLSGGKHEQFF TGTGCCACCAGTGATCCCCTAAGCGGGGGGAAGCATGAGCAGTTCTTC
many TRBD2 16 TRBJ2-3 TRBV11-3 CASSLTSGSGADTQYF TGTGCCAGCAGCTTAACTAGCGGGAGCGGGGCAGATACGCAGTATTTT
many TRBD1 17 TRBJ2-7 TRBV5-1 CASSLFSPGTGTDEQYF TGCGCCAGCAGCTTGTTTTCTCCCGGGACAGGGACCGACGAGCAGTACTTC
. TRBD2 15 TRBJ2-7 TRBV7-6 CASSQGTILTYEQYF TGTGCCAGCAGCCAAGGGACTATCCTCACCTACGAGCAGTACTTC